One sample yielded the 3 T cell receptor beta chains listed below, sequenced in a study of cytomegalovirus exposure and HLA in healthy donors. 60 Vbeta and 13 Jbeta primers were used in PCR. The protocol was immunoSEQ multiplex PCR, while the TCRdb copy is restricted to in-frame clones and leaves out a portion. The sample yields approximately 100,000 clones, about 81% seen once. Sequenced input: PBMCs. These receptors were collected from a man aged 35-49 years in good health and CMV-seronegative.

The V gene is TRBV4-3, the J gene TRBJ2-6; TRBD2 might be the D (6 bases). Germline CDR1 reads LGHNA; CDR2 reads YSLEER. V gave up 0 bases and J gave up 2 bases, with 14 bases separating them. The CDR3 length is 18 residues. The chain's CDR3 is CASSQDRGTEAGANVLTF. The CDR3 nucleotides are TGCGCCAGCAGCCAAGATCGCGGGACCGAAGCTGGGGCCAACGTCCTGACTTTC.

The chain has TRBV6-5 and TRBJ1-1, with D tentatively TRBD1 (5 bases). Germline values: CDR1 MNHEY, CDR2 SVGAGI. The CDR3 consists of 14 residues. Between the trimmed V and J ends, which lost 2 bases and 4 bases, there was a span of 11 bases. In DNA form, the CDR3 reads TGTGCCAGCAGTTACGGGGGGTTAGGCACTGAAGCTTTCTTT. Translated, it gives CASSYGGLGTEAFF.

V usage is TRBV11-2 and J usage is TRBJ2-5; 9 bases fit TRBD1. The end of the DNA aligns better with TRBJ2-7, so the J call may be wrong. Germline loops: CDR1 SGHAT, CDR2 FQNNGV. This CDR3 has 14 amino acids. This chain's CDR3 is CASSSPGQGYEQYF. The CDR3, as DNA: TGTGCCAGCAGCTCCCCGGGACAGGGCTACGAGCAGTACTTC.